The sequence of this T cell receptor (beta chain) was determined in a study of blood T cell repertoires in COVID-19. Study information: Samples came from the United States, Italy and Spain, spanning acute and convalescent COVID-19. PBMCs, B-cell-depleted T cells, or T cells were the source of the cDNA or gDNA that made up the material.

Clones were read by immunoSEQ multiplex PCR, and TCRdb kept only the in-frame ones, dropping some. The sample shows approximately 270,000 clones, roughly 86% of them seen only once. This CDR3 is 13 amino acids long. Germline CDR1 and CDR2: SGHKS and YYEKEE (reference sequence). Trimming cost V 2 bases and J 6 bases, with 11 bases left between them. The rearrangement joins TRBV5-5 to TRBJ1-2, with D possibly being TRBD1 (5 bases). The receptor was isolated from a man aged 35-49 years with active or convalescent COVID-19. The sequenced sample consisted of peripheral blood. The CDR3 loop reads CASSFRGGDGYTF. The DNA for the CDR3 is TGTGCCAGCAGCTTTAGGGGAGGCGATGGCTACACCTTC.